The 24 T cell receptor beta chains below all came from one sample that was sequenced in a study of blood T cells in healthy people across ages. A second PCR, run for roughly 7 to 12 cycles, used a sample-barcoded 5' primer plus a J-beta primer mix. Using its own MiXCR run on the 5' RACE reads, TCRdb lists one record per CDR3 protein. This repertoire shows some 760,000 distinct CDR3 sequences, roughly 25% found once; its top ten account for roughly 9%. This sample also belongs to another study, concerning T cells of mothers and their children.

Sequencing was performed on blood. The receptors were gathered from a boy younger than 18 in good health.

This clonotype was seen a few times. CDR3 loop: CASSLRTSGETQYF. The CDR3 region has the DNA TGTGCCAGCAGTTTAAGGACTAGCGGGGAGACCCAGTACTTC. The rearrangement uses TRBV12-3 or TRBV12-4 and TRBJ2-5, with TRBD2 identical over 11 bases. Germline trimming cut 2 bases from V and 5 bases from J; bases unmatched to any gene: 1. This CDR3 spans 14 amino acids.

This clonotype was counted a few times. The chain combines TRBV20-1 with TRBJ2-7; 8 nucleotides agree with TRBD1. The CDR3 has 13 amino acids. J lost 5 bases, V lost 6 bases, and 9 bases had no gene match. Looked up from germline, CDR1 is DFQATT and CDR2 is SNEGSKA (reference sequence). The CDR3, as DNA: TGCAGTGCGCTCTTACAGGGGGGCCACGAGCAGTACTTC. It is translated as CSALLQGGHEQYF.

This clonotype was counted only a few times. The chain recombines TRBV4-3 with TRBJ1-4; D remains unclear. The CDR3 loop spans 16 amino acids. Germline V gene sequence: CDR1 LGHNA, CDR2 YSLEER. V gave up 1 base and J gave up 9 bases, with 18 bases separating them. CDR3 in amino acids: CASSQGGDLPDQKLFF. CDR3 DNA: TGCGCCAGCAGCCAAGGCGGGGATCTCCCCGATCAAAAACTGTTTTTT.

CDR3 DNA: TGCGCCAGCAGCCCCAGCAGCACGGGCATTCAGTACTTC. This encodes CASSPSSTGIQYF. This chain joins TRBV4-1 and TRBJ2-4; D gene ambiguous. V was cut by 4 bases and J by 9 bases, with 13 bases left in between. The CDR3 covers 13 residues. Germline V gene sequence: CDR1 MGHRA, CDR2 YSYEKL.

V is TRBV7-8 and J is TRBJ1-2; D might be TRBD1 (5 bases). The CDR3 runs to 15 residues. Trimming cost V 3 bases and J 2 bases, with 13 bases left between them. The germline gives CDR1 SGHVS, CDR2 FQNEAQ. The CDR3 DNA reads TGTGCCAGCAGCTTTCTCCAGGGTGCAAACTATGGCTACACCTTC. Its protein product is CASSFLQGANYGYTF. The full variable domain, in which reference TRBV7-8 and TRBJ1-2 provide the parts outside the CDR3, is GAGVSQSPRYKVAKRGQDVALRCDPISGHVSLFWYQQALGQGPEFLTYFQNEAQLDKSGLPSDRFFAERPEGSVSTLKIQRTQQEDSAVYLCASSFLQGANYGYTFGSGTRLTVV.

The chain employs TRBV11-1 and TRBJ2-5; D possibly corresponds to TRBD2 (5 bases). The J call may be mistaken, given a closer DNA end match to TRBJ2-7. Germline CDR1 and CDR2: SGHAT and FQDESV (reference sequence). This CDR3 comprises 14 residues. The CDR3 loop is CASSRGDERYEQYF. Written as DNA, the CDR3 is TGTGCCAGCAGCCGGGGAGACGAACGATACGAGCAGTACTTC.

The chain carries TRBV29-1 and TRBJ1-1; weak D call: TRBD1 (6 bases). In germline, CDR1 is SQVTM, CDR2 ANQGSEA. With 5 bases removed from V and 0 bases from J, the gap between germline ends came to 13 bases. CDR3 length equals 14 residues. The CDR3 DNA is TGCAGCGTTCACGGGGGCGACCTGAACACTGAAGCTTTCTTT. It encodes CSVHGGDLNTEAFF.

The sample holds a few counts of this clonotype. The J gene is TRBJ1-2, the V gene TRBV29-1; D is perhaps TRBD1 (5 bases). This CDR3 has 12 residues. Germline CDR1 is SQVTM and CDR2 is ANQGSEA. The V gene lost 6 bases and the J gene lost 3 bases, with 11 bases spanning the gap. The CDR3: CSVERGYYGYTF. The CDR3 DNA reads as TGCAGCGTGGAGAGGGGCTACTATGGCTACACCTTC.

This clonotype was counted a few times. The genes are TRBV28 and TRBJ2-5; 8 bases line up with TRBD1. Germline-derived CDR1 and CDR2 are MDHEN and SYDVKM. There are 15 residues in the CDR3. V shed 4 bases, J shed 5 bases, and the junction held 9 bases outside the gene matches. In DNA form, the CDR3 reads TGTGCCAGCAGTTCGGCGGACAGGGCCAGGGAGACCCAGTACTTC. It translates to CASSSADRARETQYF.

CDR3 sequence (DNA): TGTGCCAGCAGTTACTTCGGAGGACGTGGTACTGAAGCTTTCTTT. Amino acids: CASSYFGGRGTEAFF. The chain carries TRBV12-3 or TRBV12-4 and TRBJ1-1; no firm D call. The CDR3 extends over 15 amino acids. Trimming stripped 4 bases from V and 5 bases from J, with 17 bases between.

The rearrangement joins TRBV28 to TRBJ2-1; TRBD2 aligns across 9 bases. The CDR3 length is 15 residues. The J segment lost 3 bases and the V segment lost 6 bases, leaving 6 bases of the junction unmatched. Looked up from germline, CDR1 is MDHEN and CDR2 is SYDVKM. The CDR3 spells CASRSLAGLYNEQFF. CDR3 in DNA: TGTGCCAGCAGGTCCCTAGCGGGGCTCTACAATGAGCAGTTCTTC.

This clonotype has more than one count but fewer than ten. The V and J genes are TRBV6-2 or TRBV6-3 and TRBJ2-1; perhaps D is TRBD1 or TRBD2 (6 bases each). CDR1 and CDR2 from the germline V gene are MNHEY and SVGEGT. Trimming stripped 7 bases from V and 0 bases from J, with 16 bases between. CDR3 size: 16 residues. The CDR3 DNA reads as TGTGCCAGCACCATTTCCGGGGGCTCCTCCTACAATGAGCAGTTCTTC. Its translation is CASTISGGSSYNEQFF.

The V call is TRBV5-1, the J call TRBJ2-5, with 10 bases identical to TRBD2. The J call may be faulty, since TRBJ2-7 better matches the DNA end. Germline loops: CDR1 SGHRS, CDR2 YFSETQ. This CDR3 region has 15 residues. CDR3 bases: TGCGCCAGCAGCTTGGCAGCTAGCGGGGGCTACGAGCAGTACTTC. Translation: CASSLAASGGYEQYF.

The chain links TRBV29-1 to TRBJ1-1, with D hard to call. The germline CDR1 and CDR2 sequences are SQVTM and ANQGSEA. CDR3 length: 13 residues. V lost 1 base and J lost 5, with 11 bases in between. This CDR3 reads CSVEVQHQTEAFF. The CDR3 DNA sequence: TGCAGCGTTGAAGTCCAACACCAGACTGAAGCTTTCTTT.

This clonotype was detected only a few times. This chain links TRBV6-5 with TRBJ2-7, with D possibly called TRBD1 or TRBD2 (5 bases each). Germline V gene data show CDR1 as MNHEY and CDR2 as SVGAGI. The V gene lost 4 bases and the J gene lost 5 bases, with 9 bases spanning the gap. The CDR3 is 12 amino acids. The CDR3, as DNA: TGTGCCAGCAGTTTCCAGGGAGACGAGCAGTACTTC. This codes for CASSFQGDEQYF.

V usage is TRBV11-2 and J usage is TRBJ2-3; D is unresolved. The CDR3 runs 13 residues. V lost 5 bases and J 5 bases, leaving 11 bases between the germline ends. The germline gives CDR1 SGHAT, CDR2 FQNNGV. The CDR3 sequence is CASSASILDTQYF. DNA of the CDR3: TGTGCCAGCAGCGCCAGTATCCTAGATACGCAGTATTTT.

V is TRBV29-1 and J is TRBJ1-4; 11 positions match TRBD1. V lost 2 bases and J lost 6; bases outside the gene matches: 8. The germline V gene has CDR1 SQVTM and CDR2 ANQGSEA. The CDR3 totals 16 residues. CDR3 loop: CSVEFWDRGKDEKLFF. The CDR3 region has the DNA TGCAGCGTTGAATTTTGGGACAGGGGGAAGGATGAAAAACTGTTTTTT. The full variable domain, its missing parts supplied by reference TRBV29-1 and TRBJ1-4, is SAVISQKPSRDICQRGTSLTIQCQVDSQVTMMFWYRQQPGQSLTLIATANQGSEATYESGFVIDKFPISRPNLTFSTLTVSNMSPEDSSIYLCSVEFWDRGKDEKLFFGSGTQLSVL.

This clonotype has more than one count but fewer than ten. V usage is TRBV7-2 and J usage is TRBJ2-1; the D is unclear. The germline gives CDR1 SGHTA, CDR2 FQGNSA. The CDR3 runs to 13 residues. V lost 5 bases to trimming and J lost 4 bases, with 9 bases between them. CDR3 residues: CASSTRRYNEQFF. CDR3 bases: TGTGCCAGCAGCACCCGACGGTACAATGAGCAGTTCTTC.

The rearrangement uses TRBV28 and TRBJ2-1, with 13 bases aligning to TRBD2. Germline CDR1 MDHEN, CDR2 SYDVKM. Trimming removed 2 bases from V and 4 bases from J; junction bases left unmatched: 8. The CDR3 consists of 18 residues. The CDR3 DNA sequence: TGTGCCAGCAGTTTACCGACTAGCGGGGGGAAGCCTTACAATGAGCAGTTCTTC. Translation: CASSLPTSGGKPYNEQFF.

The chain is built from TRBV5-1 and TRBJ2-7, with a tentative D call TRBD1 (8 bases). The V gene lost 0 bases and the J gene lost 5 bases, with 15 bases spanning the gap. The CDR3 consists of 15 residues. In germline, CDR1 is SGHRS, CDR2 YFSETQ. CDR3 sequence reads: CASSLVQRDRNEQYF. DNA for the CDR3: TGCGCCAGCAGCTTGGTCCAGCGGGACAGGAACGAGCAGTACTTC.

This chain links TRBV5-1 with TRBJ2-7; D perhaps matches TRBD1 (6 bases). Germline V gives CDR1 SGHRS, CDR2 YFSETQ. The CDR3 totals 14 residues. With 3 bases removed from V and 4 bases from J, the gap between germline ends came to 14 bases. The CDR3 nucleotides are TGCGCCAGCAGCTGGACAAGGGGGACATACGAGCAGTACTTC. Translating gives CASSWTRGTYEQYF.

The table lists this clonotype with a few counts. The chain joins TRBV10-3 to TRBJ2-5; possibly TRBD1 or TRBD2 for D (6 bases each). The J call is uncertain, as TRBJ2-1 better fits the DNA end. The CDR3 covers 14 residues. Germline V gene lookup returns CDR1 ENHRY and CDR2 SYGVKD. The DNA of the CDR3 is TGTGCCATCACCTCCGGAGGGGGCTACAATGAGCAGTTCTTC. Translating it yields CAITSGGGYNEQFF.

The chain combines TRBV5-1 with TRBJ2-7, with 7 bases lining up with TRBD2. Germline V gives CDR1 SGHRS, CDR2 YFSETQ. This CDR3 comprises 15 residues. With 0 bases clipped from V and 3 bases from J, the junction kept 6 bases outside the gene matches. DNA of the CDR3: TGCGCCAGCAGCTTGGAACCAGCGGGAATCTACGAGCAGTACTTC. This codes for CASSLEPAGIYEQYF.

The V gene is TRBV7-3, the J gene TRBJ2-7; D is undetermined. The V gene lost 5 bases and the J gene lost 5 bases, with 4 bases spanning the gap. The CDR3 has 10 residues. The V gene's germline CDR1 is SGHTA and CDR2 FQGTGA. The CDR3 reads CASSLHEQYF. CDR3 in DNA: TGTGCCAGCAGCCTGCACGAGCAGTACTTC.